The clone carrying this T cell receptor (beta chain) was observed at least ten times. Its antigen remains unknown. This CDR3 spans 15 amino acids. V was clipped by 4 bases and J by 2 bases; unmatched bases: 7. CDR1 is LNHNV and CDR2 is YYDKDF in the germline V gene (reference sequence). This sample was taken from a study of metastatic and nonmetastatic thyroid tumors. Study-wide background: Malignant and benign thyroid patients had repertoires compared in peripheral blood and tumor or nodule tissue. Study-level findings and limits: Malignant thyroid tumors reportedly had TCR beta diversity that was significantly higher than in benign nodules, in blood and tumor.

As processed by the authors: A distant-metastasis classifier for papillary thyroid cancer was built using CDR3 differences across clinicopathological groups. TCRdb reanalyzed the PCR reads via MiXCR. The V and J calls and clone size are TCRdb's, not the authors'. The repertoire holds about 35,000 clones, with less than 30% as singletons. Patients had received no treatment of any kind before thyroid surgery. The clonotype originates from a female donor with papillary thyroid cancer or a benign thyroid nodule (not recorded which). Some clones in this sample may be carry-over from other donors' samples. The rearrangement joins TRBV15 to TRBJ2-5, with TRBD2 matching over 7 bases. The sample was blood. CDR3 bases: TGTGCCACCAGCAATCGGGGGGAAGGGCAAGAGACCCAGTACTTC. This gives the protein CATSNRGEGQETQYF.